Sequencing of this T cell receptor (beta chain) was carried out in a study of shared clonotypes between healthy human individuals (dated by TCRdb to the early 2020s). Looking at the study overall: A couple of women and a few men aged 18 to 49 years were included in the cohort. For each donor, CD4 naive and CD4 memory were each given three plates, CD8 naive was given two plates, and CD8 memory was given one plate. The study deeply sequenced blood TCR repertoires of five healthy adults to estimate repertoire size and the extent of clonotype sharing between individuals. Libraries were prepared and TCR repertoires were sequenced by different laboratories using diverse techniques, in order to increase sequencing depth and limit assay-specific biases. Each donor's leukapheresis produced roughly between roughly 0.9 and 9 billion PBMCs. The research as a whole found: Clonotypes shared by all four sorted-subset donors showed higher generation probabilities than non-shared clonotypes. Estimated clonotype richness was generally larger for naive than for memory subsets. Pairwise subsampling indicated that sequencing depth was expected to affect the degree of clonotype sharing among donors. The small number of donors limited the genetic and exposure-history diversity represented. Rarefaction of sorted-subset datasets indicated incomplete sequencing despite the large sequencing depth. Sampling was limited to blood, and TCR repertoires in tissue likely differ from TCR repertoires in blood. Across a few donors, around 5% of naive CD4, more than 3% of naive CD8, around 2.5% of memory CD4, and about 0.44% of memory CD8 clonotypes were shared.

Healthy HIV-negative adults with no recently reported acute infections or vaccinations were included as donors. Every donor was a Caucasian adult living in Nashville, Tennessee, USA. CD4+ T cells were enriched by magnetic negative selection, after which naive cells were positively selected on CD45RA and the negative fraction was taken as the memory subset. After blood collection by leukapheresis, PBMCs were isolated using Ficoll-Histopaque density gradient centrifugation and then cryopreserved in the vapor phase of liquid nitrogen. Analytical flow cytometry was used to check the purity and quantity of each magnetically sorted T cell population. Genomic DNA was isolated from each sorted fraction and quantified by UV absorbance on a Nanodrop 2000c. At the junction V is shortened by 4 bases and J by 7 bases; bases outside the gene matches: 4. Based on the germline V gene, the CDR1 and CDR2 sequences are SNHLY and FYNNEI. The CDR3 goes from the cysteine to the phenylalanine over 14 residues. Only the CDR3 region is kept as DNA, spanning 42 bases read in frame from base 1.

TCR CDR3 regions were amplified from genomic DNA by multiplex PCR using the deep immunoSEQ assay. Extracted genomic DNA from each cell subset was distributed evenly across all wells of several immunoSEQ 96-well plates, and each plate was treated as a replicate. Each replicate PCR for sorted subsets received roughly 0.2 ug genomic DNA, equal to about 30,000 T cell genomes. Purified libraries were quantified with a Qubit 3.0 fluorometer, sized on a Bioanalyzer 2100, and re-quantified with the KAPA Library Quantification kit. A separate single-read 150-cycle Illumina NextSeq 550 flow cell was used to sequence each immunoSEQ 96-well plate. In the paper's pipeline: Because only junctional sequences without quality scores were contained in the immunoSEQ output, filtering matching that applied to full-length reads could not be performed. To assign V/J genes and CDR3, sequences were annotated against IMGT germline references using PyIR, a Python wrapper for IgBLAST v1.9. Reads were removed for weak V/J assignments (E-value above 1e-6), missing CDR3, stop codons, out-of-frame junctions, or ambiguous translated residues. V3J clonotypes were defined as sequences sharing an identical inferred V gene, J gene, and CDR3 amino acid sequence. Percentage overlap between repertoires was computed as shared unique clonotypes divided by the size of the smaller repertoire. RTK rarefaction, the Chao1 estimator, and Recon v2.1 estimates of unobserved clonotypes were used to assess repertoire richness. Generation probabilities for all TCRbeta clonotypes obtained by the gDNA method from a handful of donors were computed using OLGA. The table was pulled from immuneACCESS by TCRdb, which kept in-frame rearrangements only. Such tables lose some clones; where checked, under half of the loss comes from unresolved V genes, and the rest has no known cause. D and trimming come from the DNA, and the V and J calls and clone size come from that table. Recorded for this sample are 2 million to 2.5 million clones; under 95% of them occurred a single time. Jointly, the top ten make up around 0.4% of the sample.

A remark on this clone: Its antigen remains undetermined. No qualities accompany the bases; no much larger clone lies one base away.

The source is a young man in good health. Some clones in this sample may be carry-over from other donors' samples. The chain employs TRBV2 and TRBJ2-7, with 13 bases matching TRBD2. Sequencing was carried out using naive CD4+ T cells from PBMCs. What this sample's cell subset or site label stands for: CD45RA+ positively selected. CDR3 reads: CASSAGLAGREQYF. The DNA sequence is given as TGTGCCAGCAGTGCGGGACTAGCGGGAAGGGAGCAGTACTTC.